This TCR beta chain was recorded in a study of cytomegalovirus exposure and HLA in healthy donors. Overall study context: Researchers previously reported finding roughly 120 million unique TCR beta sequences from approximately 190 million T cells.

Use of 60 Vbeta and 13 Jbeta primers characterized the PCR. Measured with immunoSEQ multiplex PCR; TCRdb has only the in-frame clones, and not every one. The profile shows 190,000 or so clones, around 83% of them singletons. The donors were healthy bone marrow donors. Germline V gene sequence: CDR1 MDHEN, CDR2 SYDVKM. This CDR3 contains 14 residues. V shed 4 bases and J shed 1 base, with 10 bases lying between them. This clone was found a few times. The chain carries TRBV28 and TRBJ1-1; TRBD1 is a possible D gene (6 bases). Sequenced sample: PBMCs. This TCR derives from a man in his forties or fifties in good health and CMV-seronegative. The DNA of the CDR3 is TGTGCCAGCAGTTCAGGGGTGGAGAACACTGAAGCTTTCTTT. It specifies CASSSGVENTEAFF.